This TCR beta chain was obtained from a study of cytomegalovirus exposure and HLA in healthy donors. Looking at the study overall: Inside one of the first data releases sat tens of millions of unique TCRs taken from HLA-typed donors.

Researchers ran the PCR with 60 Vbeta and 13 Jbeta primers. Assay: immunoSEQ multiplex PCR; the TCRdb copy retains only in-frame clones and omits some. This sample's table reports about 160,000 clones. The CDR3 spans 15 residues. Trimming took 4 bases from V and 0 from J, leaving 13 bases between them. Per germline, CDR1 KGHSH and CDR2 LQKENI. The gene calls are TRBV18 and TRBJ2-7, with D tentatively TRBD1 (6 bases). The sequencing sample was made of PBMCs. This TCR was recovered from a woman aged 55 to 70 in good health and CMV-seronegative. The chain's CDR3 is CASSLTGPPSYEQYF. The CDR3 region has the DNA TGTGCCAGCTCACTCACAGGGCCACCCTCCTACGAGCAGTACTTC.